These T cell receptor beta chains were read from a single sample in a study of blood T cell repertoires in COVID-19. TCRdb's copy holds only in-frame clones and misses some; the assay was immunoSEQ multiplex PCR. The sample shows about 270,000 clones, about 87% of them seen only once. The material sequenced was peripheral blood. The source of these receptors is a man in his 60s who had recovered from COVID-19. The CDR3 runs from the conserved cysteine through the conserved F or W. The order of the fields is D gene, J gene, clone size, V gene, CDR3 protein, CDR3 DNA. A D gene is named only where the DNA matches it firmly. A row's size may be missing; if present it is once, few, many or a size class.

D gene: NA; J gene: TRBJ1-1; clone size: NA; V gene: TRBV10-3; CDR3 protein: CAISDRLNTEAFF; CDR3 DNA: TGTGCCATCAGTGACAGGCTGAACACTGAAGCTTTCTTT
D gene: TRBD1; J gene: TRBJ2-2; clone size: NA; V gene: TRBV9; CDR3 protein: CASSPKSPTGGKGGTGELFF; CDR3 DNA: TGTGCCAGCAGCCCCAAATCCCCGACAGGGGGTAAAGGTGGCACCGGGGAGCTGTTTTTT
D gene: NA; J gene: TRBJ2-3; clone size: once; V gene: TRBV7-3; CDR3 protein: CASSLLSNTDTQYF; CDR3 DNA: TGTGCCAGCAGCTTATTGTCCAACACAGATACGCAGTATTTT
D gene: NA; J gene: TRBJ1-2; clone size: NA; V gene: TRBV21-1; CDR3 protein: CASSGGAGRRPRYGYTF; CDR3 DNA: TGTGCCAGCAGCGGGGGCGCAGGACGCCGACCCCGCTATGGCTACACCTTC
D gene: NA; J gene: TRBJ1-1; clone size: NA; V gene: TRBV5-6; CDR3 protein: CASSPGYGNTEAFF; CDR3 DNA: TGTGCCAGCAGCCCAGGGTATGGGAACACTGAAGCTTTCTTT
D gene: NA; J gene: TRBJ1-1; clone size: NA; V gene: TRBV6-5; CDR3 protein: CASSYSTGPQTEAFF; CDR3 DNA: TGTGCCAGCAGTTACTCAACAGGGCCCCAAACTGAAGCTTTCTTT
D gene: TRBD2; J gene: TRBJ2-1; clone size: NA; V gene: TRBV5-1; CDR3 protein: CASSLTSGGAYEQFF; CDR3 DNA: TGCGCCAGCAGCTTGACTAGCGGGGGGGCCTATGAGCAGTTCTTC
D gene: TRBD1; J gene: TRBJ2-7; clone size: once; V gene: TRBV2; CDR3 protein: CASRPEGAKSYEQYF; CDR3 DNA: TGTGCCAGCAGGCCAGAGGGGGCCAAGTCCTACGAGCAGTACTTC
D gene: TRBD2; J gene: TRBJ2-2; clone size: NA; V gene: TRBV12-3/TRBV12-4; CDR3 protein: CASRIAGTGELFF; CDR3 DNA: TGTGCCAGCAGAATAGCGGGCACCGGGGAGCTGTTTTTT
D gene: NA; J gene: TRBJ1-4; clone size: NA; V gene: TRBV18; CDR3 protein: CASSPQWGAGEKLFF; CDR3 DNA: TGTGCCAGCTCACCACAGTGGGGCGCGGGAGAAAAACTGTTTTTT
D gene: TRBD1; J gene: TRBJ1-5; clone size: NA; V gene: TRBV19; CDR3 protein: CASSMVWGQGFFGNQPQHF; CDR3 DNA: TGTGCCAGTAGTATGGTGTGGGGACAGGGTTTTTTTGGCAATCAGCCCCAGCATTTT
D gene: NA; J gene: TRBJ2-7; clone size: NA; V gene: TRBV5-1; CDR3 protein: CASSFGGQGTYEQYF; CDR3 DNA: TGCGCCAGCAGCTTCGGGGGGCAGGGTACATACGAGCAGTACTTC
D gene: TRBD2; J gene: TRBJ2-1; clone size: few; V gene: TRBV11-2; CDR3 protein: CASSFGGAESRAAFF; CDR3 DNA: TGTGCCAGCAGCTTCGGGGGGGCTGAATCCCGTGCTGCGTTCTTC
D gene: NA; J gene: TRBJ2-7; clone size: once; V gene: TRBV5-1; CDR3 protein: CASSLGPSGQVESTYEQYF; CDR3 DNA: TGCGCCAGCAGCTTGGGGCCCTCGGGACAAGTCGAAAGTACCTACGAGCAGTACTTC
D gene: TRBD1; J gene: TRBJ1-2; clone size: NA; V gene: TRBV7-6; CDR3 protein: CASSLAREKTGLGYTF; CDR3 DNA: TGTGCCAGCAGCTTAGCGCGAGAAAAGACAGGGCTTGGCTACACCTTC
D gene: NA; J gene: TRBJ1-6; clone size: NA; V gene: TRBV6-5; CDR3 protein: CATNRGRNSPLHF; CDR3 DNA: TGTGCCACCAATCGGGGGAGAAATTCACCCCTCCACTTT
D gene: TRBD1; J gene: TRBJ1-2; clone size: NA; V gene: TRBV7-2; CDR3 protein: CASSLLQGNYGYTF; CDR3 DNA: TGTGCCAGCTCCCTTTTACAGGGGAACTATGGCTACACCTTC
D gene: NA; J gene: TRBJ1-5; clone size: NA; V gene: TRBV18; CDR3 protein: CASSRTSDSDQPQHF; CDR3 DNA: TGTGCCAGCTCACGCACGTCGGACAGCGATCAGCCCCAGCATTTT
D gene: TRBD2; J gene: TRBJ2-7; clone size: once; V gene: TRBV5-1; CDR3 protein: CASSLTSGGVHEQYF; CDR3 DNA: TGCGCCAGCAGCTTGACTAGCGGGGGGGTCCACGAGCAGTACTTC
D gene: NA; J gene: TRBJ2-3; clone size: NA; V gene: TRBV18; CDR3 protein: CASSPYTDTQYF; CDR3 DNA: TGTGCCAGCTCACCCTACACAGATACGCAGTATTTT
D gene: NA; J gene: TRBJ1-5; clone size: once; V gene: TRBV6-4; CDR3 protein: CASPMGGNQPQHF; CDR3 DNA: TGTGCCAGCCCAATGGGCGGCAATCAGCCCCAGCATTTT
D gene: NA; J gene: TRBJ1-1; clone size: few; V gene: TRBV12-3/TRBV12-4; CDR3 protein: CASSLAYTEAFF; CDR3 DNA: TGTGCCAGCAGTTTAGCCTACACTGAAGCTTTCTTT
D gene: TRBD1; J gene: TRBJ1-3; clone size: NA; V gene: TRBV10-3; CDR3 protein: CAIRRWDRELRTGNTIYF; CDR3 DNA: TGTGCCATCCGCCGCTGGGACAGGGAGTTGAGAACTGGAAACACCATATATTTT
D gene: TRBD1; J gene: TRBJ2-3; clone size: NA; V gene: TRBV2; CDR3 protein: CARSTGISTDTQYF; CDR3 DNA: TGTGCCAGGTCGACAGGGATCTCCACAGATACGCAGTATTTT
D gene: TRBD1; J gene: TRBJ1-1; clone size: NA; V gene: TRBV27; CDR3 protein: CASSLGTGPNTEAFF; CDR3 DNA: TGTGCCAGCAGTTTAGGGACAGGCCCGAACACTGAAGCTTTCTTT
D gene: TRBD2; J gene: TRBJ2-4; clone size: NA; V gene: TRBV5-1; CDR3 protein: CASSLELAGARNIQYF; CDR3 DNA: TGCGCCAGCAGCTTGGAACTAGCGGGGGCCAGAAACATTCAGTACTTC
D gene: NA; J gene: TRBJ2-7; clone size: once; V gene: TRBV29-1; CDR3 protein: CSVETGVYEQYF; CDR3 DNA: TGCAGCGTTGAGACCGGGGTCTACGAGCAGTACTTC
D gene: TRBD1; J gene: TRBJ2-5; clone size: once; V gene: TRBV7-9; CDR3 protein: CASSSTGTEKETQYF; CDR3 DNA: TGTGCCAGCAGCTCTACCGGGACAGAAAAAGAGACCCAGTACTTC